These 7 T cell receptor beta chains were all obtained from the same sample, sequenced in a study of brain T cells in children with intractable seizures. Clones were read by immunoSEQ multiplex PCR, and TCRdb kept only the in-frame ones, dropping some. Of roughly 23,000 clones in the sample, 85% to 95% were seen once. The sequences come from peripheral blood, collected at surgery. The receptors shown here come from a boy aged 5-17 years with focal cortical dysplasia and intractable seizures.

The rearrangement joins TRBV27 to TRBJ1-1, with a tentative D call TRBD1 (6 bases). Germline loops: CDR1 MNHEY, CDR2 SMNVEV (reference sequence). The CDR3 totals 15 residues. Trimming stripped 3 bases from V and 0 bases from J, with 11 bases between. CDR3: CASSFRGPLNTEAFF. For the CDR3, the DNA is TGTGCCAGCAGTTTTCGGGGGCCTCTGAACACTGAAGCTTTCTTT.

The genes are TRBV4-1 and TRBJ2-3, with 8 bases fitting TRBD2. The CDR3 extends over 16 amino acids. The germline gives CDR1 MGHRA, CDR2 YSYEKL. J was trimmed by 3 bases and V by 1 base; bases with no gene match: 6. The DNA of the CDR3 is TGCGCCAGCAGCCAAGGACTAAGCGGGAGTACAGATACGCAGTATTTT. Its translation is CASSQGLSGSTDTQYF.

The gene calls are TRBV7-2 and TRBJ1-1, with TRBD1 matching over 10 bases. CDR3 length: 14 residues. The germline gives CDR1 SGHTA, CDR2 FQGNSA. The ends lost 5 bases at V and 10 bases at J; junction bases unmatched: 10. CDR3 amino acids: CASSVDRGFGGAFF. The CDR3, as DNA: TGTGCCAGCAGCGTGGACAGGGGGTTTGGTGGAGCTTTCTTT.

The rearrangement joins TRBV5-4 to TRBJ2-1; 8 positions match TRBD2. The CDR3 is made up of 15 amino acids. Germline V gene sequence: CDR1 SGHNT, CDR2 YYREEE (reference sequence). V dropped 1 base and J dropped 5; count of bases not matched to a gene: 5. CDR3 DNA: TGTGCCAGCAGCTTGAGTAGGCGGGGGGACAATGAGCAGTTCTTC. It codes for CASSLSRRGDNEQFF.

The chain recombines TRBV7-2 with TRBJ2-7; D unclear. The germline gives CDR1 SGHTA, CDR2 FQGNSA. Trimming shortened V by 5 bases and J by 6 bases, and 14 bases separated the two germline ends. CDR3 length: 13 residues. The CDR3 protein is CASSLTRNLEQYF. In DNA, the CDR3 is TGTGCCAGCAGCCTGACCCGGAACCTCGAGCAGTACTTC.

The rearrangement uses TRBV4-1 and TRBJ1-6; the D is unclear. The V end was cut by 0 bases, the J end by 6 bases, with 0 bases between. The CDR3 consists of 12 residues. In germline, CDR1 is MGHRA, CDR2 YSYEKL. Written as DNA, the CDR3 is TGCGCCAGCAGCCAAGATAATTCACCCCTCCACTTT. Translated: CASSQDNSPLHF.

The chain has TRBV5-1 and TRBJ2-3, with a possible D match to TRBD2 (6 bases). The CDR3 has 17 residues. Germline V lookup: CDR1 SGHRS, CDR2 YFSETQ. Trimming took off 4 bases at V and 2 bases at J, with 20 bases between the two ends. In DNA, the CDR3 is TGCGCCAGCAGCCCTGGCGGACTATCGGTCCACACAGATACGCAGTATTTT. Encoded protein: CASSPGGLSVHTDTQYF.